This entry is about one TCR beta chain. Its antigen is currently unknown. This CDR3 comprises 14 residues. The germline V gene has CDR1 DFQATT and CDR2 SNEGSKA (reference sequence). Trimming took 3 bases from V and 1 from J, leaving 10 bases between them. This entry belongs to a study of T-cell memory formation after mild COVID-19. Study in general: The study found TCR clusters largely donor specific.

In TCRdb, the 5' RACE reads were re-called with MiXCR into one record per CDR3 protein. Here the sample spans approximately 88,000 distinct CDR3 sequences, nearly 25% being singletons. Study-wide results and caveats: Most CD4+ clones that shrank were in CM and EM, while CD8+ ones turned up in EMRA. Later expanders leaned toward CD4+, whereas clones contracting from day 15 to 85 were balanced CD4/CD8.

The receptor comes from a man aged 18 to 29 who had mild COVID-19 (a few samples of this study predate the infection). Cell type and time point are not known. The chain uses TRBV20-1 and TRBJ2-1; possibly TRBD1 for D (5 bases). Sequenced material: PBMCs or a T cell subset sorted from them (not recorded which). The CDR3 DNA reads as TGCAGTGCTAGGGACACGGTATCCTACAATGAGCAGTTCTTC. Translation gives CSARDTVSYNEQFF.